The 27 T cell receptor beta chains in this list originate from one sample, sequenced in a study of early stage breast cancer tumors. Only in-frame clones appear in the TCRdb table, and some are missing; sequencing was by immunoSEQ multiplex PCR. There are under 75,000 clones in the sample; more than 60% occur only once, and nearly 3.5% lies in the top ten. The sample comprised blood. Receptors originate from a person in their twenties or thirties with breast cancer.

The chain joins TRBV4-1 to TRBJ1-2, with 9 positions matching TRBD1. After removal of 0 bases from V and 0 bases from J, the junction contained 5 bases not matched to a gene. CDR3 size: 17 residues. Germline V gives CDR1 MGHRA, CDR2 YSYEKL. CDR3 sequence reads: CASSQEVRDRANYGYTF. As DNA, the CDR3 is TGCGCCAGCAGCCAAGAGGTCCGGGACAGGGCTAACTATGGCTACACCTTC.

The CDR3 bases are TGTGCCAGCAGTGACTCACAGCGGGGGGGTTACAATGAGCAGTTCTTC. This encodes CASSDSQRGGYNEQFF. The genes are TRBV6-4 and TRBJ2-1, with 10 bases identical to TRBD2. The CDR3 sequence is 16 residues long. Germline CDR1 is MRHNA and CDR2 is SNTAGT. The V segment lost 0 bases and the J segment 4 bases; nucleotides outside the gene matches: 3.

V is TRBV19 and J is TRBJ2-7, with TRBD1 matching 9 bases. Trimming at V came to 0 bases and at J to 3 bases, leaving 3 bases not matched to a gene. CDR1 LNHDA and CDR2 SQIVND come from the germline V gene (reference sequence). This CDR3 contains 15 residues. CDR3 DNA: TGTGCCAGTAGTATAGATAGGACAGGGGTCTACGAGCAGTACTTC. Protein sequence: CASSIDRTGVYEQYF.

This clone appeared a few times. This sequence joins TRBV19 and TRBJ2-3; a weak D match, TRBD1 (6 bases). The germline V gene has CDR1 LNHDA and CDR2 SQIVND (reference sequence). The ends were cut back, 3 bases at V and 4 bases at J, with 14 bases in the middle. This CDR3 comprises 15 residues. The CDR3 DNA follows: TGTGCCAGTAGTATTCGCAGGGGAGAGGCAGATACGCAGTATTTT. Amino acids: CASSIRRGEADTQYF.

The chain employs TRBV4-1 and TRBJ2-7, with D possibly called TRBD1 or TRBD2 (6 bases each). The germline V and J ends were trimmed by 5 bases and 6 bases, with 14 bases remaining between them. Germline V gene data show CDR1 as MGHRA and CDR2 as YSYEKL. The CDR3 loop spans 13 amino acids. The CDR3 DNA reads TGCGCCAGCAGCGTTACCCCGGGGGCCGAGCAGTACTTC. Translated, it gives CASSVTPGAEQYF.

This chain uses TRBV12-5 with TRBJ2-7; D is possibly TRBD1 (5 bases). Deletions cut 6 bases from V and 2 bases from J, with 20 bases between. The CDR3 sequence is 16 residues long. Looked up from germline, CDR1 is LGHNT and CDR2 is FRNRAP. The CDR3 loop is CASGPGIQDFPYEQYF. Written as DNA, the CDR3 is TGTGCTAGTGGCCCCGGCATACAGGATTTCCCCTACGAGCAGTACTTC.

The chain joins TRBV30 to TRBJ2-2; a possible D gene is TRBD2 (6 bases). This CDR3 contains 12 residues. Trimming removed 8 bases at V and 6 bases at J, with 13 bases between. Germline-derived CDR1 and CDR2 are GTSNPN and SVGIG (reference sequence). The CDR3: CARKTRAGELFF. The CDR3, as DNA: TGTGCCCGCAAGACTAGGGCCGGGGAGCTGTTTTTT.

This chain joins TRBV7-9 and TRBJ2-1; D possibly corresponds to TRBD1 (6 bases). The V gene's germline CDR1 is SEHNR and CDR2 FQNEAQ (reference sequence). The CDR3 has 18 residues. The V gene lost 0 bases and the J gene lost 7 bases, with 22 bases spanning the gap. As DNA, the CDR3 is TGTGCCAGCAGCTTAGCCTGGACGGTGGGGGCGACGGGGAATGAGCAGTTCTTC. It translates to CASSLAWTVGATGNEQFF.

The chain carries TRBV6-1 and TRBJ1-2; D perhaps matches TRBD1 (6 bases). The CDR3 covers 14 residues. The ends were cut back, 8 bases at V and 3 bases at J, with 16 bases in the middle. Germline-derived CDR1 and CDR2 are MNHNS and SASEGT. This chain's CDR3 is CASGGTTVYYGYTF. The DNA for the CDR3 is TGTGCCAGCGGGGGGACAACAGTCTACTATGGCTACACCTTC.

The gene calls are TRBV11-2 and TRBJ1-5; 9 nucleotides align to TRBD1. The CDR3 has 15 amino acids. The V segment lost 5 bases and the J segment 5 bases; nucleotides outside the gene matches: 7. Germline CDR1 reads SGHAT; CDR2 reads FQNNGV. The CDR3 nucleotides are TGTGCCAGCAGCGATGGGACAGGGAGGTATCAGCCCCAGCATTTT. Translation: CASSDGTGRYQPQHF.

The rearrangement uses TRBV4-1 and TRBJ1-1; tentatively, D is TRBD1 (6 bases). Germline lookup yields CDR1 MGHRA and CDR2 YSYEKL. This CDR3 is built from 13 residues. Trimming cost V 3 bases and J 8 bases, with 13 bases left between them. This chain's CDR3 is CASSQPWTEEAFF. The CDR3 nucleotides read TGCGCCAGCAGCCAGCCATGGACAGAAGAAGCTTTCTTT.

CDR3 loop: CASGLISTDTQYF. CDR3 coding DNA: TGTGCCAGCGGGTTGATATCAACAGATACGCAGTATTTT. The chain uses TRBV6-5 and TRBJ2-3; D gene uncertain. The V gene lost 8 bases and the J gene lost 3 bases, with 12 bases spanning the gap. This CDR3 region has 13 residues. Germline CDR1 MNHEY, CDR2 SVGAGI.

The chain combines TRBV7-8 with TRBJ1-1, with D maybe TRBD1 (6 bases). V lost 1 base and J lost 4, with 13 bases in between. Germline lookup yields CDR1 SGHVS and CDR2 FQNEAQ. The CDR3 is 15 amino acids. The CDR3 DNA reads as TGTGCCAGCAGCTTAGGACAGGTGCCGCTCACTGAAGCTTTCTTT. This codes for CASSLGQVPLTEAFF. The variable domain in full, completed from reference TRBV7-8 and TRBJ1-1, reads GAGVSQSPRYKVAKRGQDVALRCDPISGHVSLFWYQQALGQGPEFLTYFQNEAQLDKSGLPSDRFFAERPEGSVSTLKIQRTQQEDSAVYLCASSLGQVPLTEAFFGQGTRLTVV.

V and J are TRBV5-3 and TRBJ2-3, with TRBD2 matching over 10 bases. TRBV5-3 is identified as an open reading frame with a role that is uncertain. The length of the CDR3 is 19 residues. Trimming cost V 0 bases and J 4 bases; bases outside gene matches: 14. Here the CDR3 reads CARSLGASGRETNADTQYF. CDR3 coding DNA: TGTGCCAGAAGCTTGGGGGCGAGCGGGAGGGAGACGAATGCAGATACGCAGTATTTT.

The chain joins TRBV19 to TRBJ1-2; possible D gene TRBD1, 5 bases. Trimming removed 7 bases from V and 1 base from J, with 10 bases in between. Germline loops: CDR1 LNHDA, CDR2 SQIVND (reference sequence). The CDR3 length is 13 residues. CDR3 sequence: CASTRQINYGYTF. Written as DNA, the CDR3 is TGTGCCAGTACCAGACAGATTAACTATGGCTACACCTTC.

This clone was recorded only once. The chain uses TRBV30 and TRBJ2-7; the D gene is possibly TRBD2 (6 bases). Trimming removed 5 bases from V and 2 bases from J, with 10 bases in between. The CDR3 covers 12 residues. The V gene's germline CDR1 is GTSNPN and CDR2 SVGIG (reference sequence). In DNA, the CDR3 is TGTGCCTGGGGGCGGGACGCCTACGAGCAGTACTTC. As protein: CAWGRDAYEQYF.

The V gene is TRBV18, the J gene TRBJ2-5, with D perhaps matching TRBD2 (6 bases). Trimming pared 6 bases from V and 5 bases from J, leaving 13 bases between. In germline, CDR1 is KGHSH, CDR2 LQKENI. The length of the CDR3 is 13 residues. The CDR3: CASSPDREETQYF. The CDR3 nucleotides are TGTGCCAGCTCTCCGGACCGGGAGGAGACCCAGTACTTC.

The chain uses TRBV6-1 and TRBJ2-1; maybe TRBD2 (6 bases). Trimming took 2 bases from V and 5 from J, leaving 10 bases between them. Germline V CDR1 and CDR2: MNHNS, SASEGT. The CDR3 runs 14 residues. CDR3 sequence reads: CASSEISGNNEQFF. CDR3 in DNA: TGTGCCAGCAGTGAAATTAGCGGAAACAATGAGCAGTTCTTC.

CDR3: CASSQESSEAFF. In nucleotides, the CDR3 is TGTGCCAGCAGCCAGGAGAGTTCTGAAGCTTTCTTT. This chain links TRBV7-9 with TRBJ1-1, with D hard to call. Trimming pared 5 bases from V and 6 bases from J, leaving 10 bases between. Germline CDR1 is SEHNR and CDR2 is FQNEAQ (reference sequence). The CDR3 covers 12 residues.

The chain joins TRBV5-4 to TRBJ2-6, with D tentatively TRBD2 (5 bases). The germline CDR1 and CDR2 sequences are SGHNT and YYREEE (reference sequence). This CDR3 contains 16 residues. Trimming pared 1 base from V and 2 bases from J, leaving 10 bases between. The CDR3 coding sequence is TGTGCCAGCAGCTTGAGGGCGGGTACTGGGGCCAACGTCCTGACTTTC. Encoded protein: CASSLRAGTGANVLTF.

The chain couples TRBV30 to TRBJ2-7, with a weak D call TRBD2 (5 bases). Germline V gene sequence: CDR1 GTSNPN, CDR2 SVGIG (reference sequence). CDR3 size: 13 residues. V lost 4 bases, J lost 4 bases, and 14 bases lay in between. CDR3 region: CAWNRGEWYEQYF. CDR3 DNA sequence: TGTGCCTGGAATCGGGGAGAATGGTACGAGCAGTACTTC. The whole variable domain, remainder taken from reference TRBV30 and TRBJ2-7, is SQTIHQWPATLVQPVGSPLSLECTVEGTSNPNLYWYRQAAGRGLQLLFYSVGIGQISSEVPQNLSASRPQDRQFILSSKKLLLSDSGFYLCAWNRGEWYEQYFGPGTRLTVT.

The chain is built from TRBV6-5 and TRBJ1-2; a possible D gene is TRBD1 (6 bases). Between the trimmed V and J ends, which lost 8 bases and 3 bases, there was a span of 19 bases. This CDR3 has 15 amino acids. Germline V gene lookup returns CDR1 MNHEY and CDR2 SVGAGI. The CDR3 protein is CASVRDLRGDYGYTF. As DNA, the CDR3 is TGTGCCAGCGTGAGGGATCTTAGGGGGGACTATGGCTACACCTTC.

The V call is TRBV11-2, the J call TRBJ2-7, with TRBD2 matching 8 bases. V was pared by 0 bases and J by 2 bases, with 6 bases of the junction left unmatched. The CDR3 is 16 residues long. Looked up from germline, CDR1 is SGHAT and CDR2 is FQNNGV. For the CDR3, the DNA is TGTGCCAGCAGCTTAGAGAGCGGGAGCGAGGCCTACGAGCAGTACTTC. Its protein product is CASSLESGSEAYEQYF.

The CDR3 sequence is CASTPRSLGREKLFF. DNA of the CDR3: TGTGCCAGCACCCCGAGGTCCCTAGGACGTGAAAAACTGTTTTTT. The chain uses TRBV7-2 and TRBJ1-4; D not certain. The V end was cut by 7 bases, the J end by 7 bases, with 19 bases between. There are 15 residues in the CDR3. CDR1 is SGHTA and CDR2 is FQGNSA in the germline V gene.

This clone was counted between two and nine times. The gene calls are TRBV7-3 and TRBJ2-2; weak D call: TRBD2 (6 bases). V was cut by 5 bases and J by 4 bases, with 14 bases left in between. The CDR3 totals 15 residues. Germline V gene lookup returns CDR1 SGHTA and CDR2 FQGTGA. The CDR3 protein is CASSTRVGSTGELFF. The CDR3 nucleotides read TGTGCCAGCAGCACAAGAGTCGGGAGCACCGGGGAGCTGTTTTTT.

This clone was seen a handful of times. This chain links TRBV7-9 with TRBJ1-1; TRBD1 matches 8 bases. The germline V gene encodes CDR1 SEHNR and CDR2 FQNEAQ (reference sequence). This CDR3 spans 15 amino acids. V was pared by 5 bases and J by 1 base, with 6 bases of the junction left unmatched. Here the CDR3 DNA reads TGTGCCAGCAGCCCATCGACAGGGGAGAACACTGAAGCTTTCTTT. It translates to CASSPSTGENTEAFF.

The J gene is TRBJ2-4, the V gene TRBV4-2; weak D call: TRBD1 (6 bases). Germline V gene sequence: CDR1 LGHNA, CDR2 YNFKEQ. V was trimmed by 3 bases and J by 0 bases, leaving 12 bases between them. The length of the CDR3 is 16 residues. The CDR3 reads CASSQGATRAKNIQYF. The CDR3 bases are TGTGCCAGCAGCCAGGGGGCTACTAGAGCCAAAAACATTCAGTACTTC.